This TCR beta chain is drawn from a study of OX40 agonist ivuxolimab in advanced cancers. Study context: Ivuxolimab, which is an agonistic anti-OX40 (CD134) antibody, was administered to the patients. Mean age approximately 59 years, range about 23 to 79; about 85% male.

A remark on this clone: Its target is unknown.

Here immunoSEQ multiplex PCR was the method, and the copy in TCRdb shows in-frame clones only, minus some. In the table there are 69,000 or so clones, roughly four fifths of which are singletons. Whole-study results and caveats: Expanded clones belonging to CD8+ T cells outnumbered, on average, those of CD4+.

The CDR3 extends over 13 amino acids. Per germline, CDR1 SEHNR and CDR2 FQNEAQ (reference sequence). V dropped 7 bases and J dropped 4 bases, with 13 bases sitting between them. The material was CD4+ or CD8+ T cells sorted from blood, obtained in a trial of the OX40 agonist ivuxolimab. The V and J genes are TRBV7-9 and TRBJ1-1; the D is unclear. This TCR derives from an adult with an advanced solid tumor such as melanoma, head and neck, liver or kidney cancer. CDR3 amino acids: CASIPAWGTEAFF. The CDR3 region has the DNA TGTGCCAGCATCCCCGCATGGGGCACTGAAGCTTTCTTT.